The T cell receptor (beta chain) under discussion was sequenced for a study of cytomegalovirus exposure and HLA in healthy donors. Findings and caveats of the study: Overall, approximately 150 TCR beta chains were annotated as cytomegalovirus-associated. Presence/absence analyses rested on an assumption that sequencing depth was roughly uniform across donors. In most subjects, TCR beta sequences reportedly gave accurate predictions of HLA-A and HLA-B alleles. TCR beta V- and J-gene trimming, according to a later analysis, was linked to a missense DCLRE1C variant.

Notes on this clone: What it binds is unknown.

Germline V gene sequence: CDR1 SNHLY, CDR2 FYNNEI. This CDR3 has 14 amino acids. Trimming took 6 bases from V and 5 from J; bases not matched to a gene: 6. A multiplex PCR was run with 60 Vbeta primers and 13 Jbeta primers. Measured with immunoSEQ multiplex PCR; TCRdb has only the in-frame clones, and not every one. Recorded here are about 130,000 clones; the top ten clones represent 2.5% to 3%. The origin of this receptor is a man younger than 45 in good health and CMV-seronegative. Input material: PBMCs. The chain uses TRBV2 and TRBJ1-4, with 7 bases lining up with TRBD1. CDR3 sequence: CASRYRGLNEKLFF. In DNA, the CDR3 is TGTGCCAGCAGGTACAGGGGACTGAATGAAAAACTGTTTTTT.